These 3 T cell receptor beta chains originate from one sample sequenced in a study of T cell responses to AZD1222 COVID-19 vaccine. Profiling relied on immunoSEQ multiplex PCR, and the TCRdb table lists in-frame clones only, not all of them. The sample yields tens of thousands of clones, around 87% seen once. This specimen was peripheral blood, taken on day 0 of AZD1222 vaccination. The source is an adult in good health.

This clone has only a few counts. The rearrangement links TRBV28 to TRBJ2-2, with a tentative D call TRBD1 (6 bases). CDR1 is MDHEN, CDR2 SYDVKM, per germline. The V and J ends lost 6 bases and 5 bases respectively, with 13 bases between them. The CDR3 sequence is 14 residues long. CDR3: CASSYPDSTGELFF. CDR3 bases: TGTGCCAGCAGCTATCCGGACAGTACCGGGGAGCTGTTTTTT.

The chain carries TRBV9 and TRBJ1-3; 10 bases line up with TRBD1. Germline assignment: CDR1 SGDLS and CDR2 YYNGEE. The length of the CDR3 is 16 residues. Losses at the gene ends were 3 bases for V and 4 bases for J; bases not matched to a gene: 7. The CDR3 coding sequence is TGTGCCAGCAGCGCAGGGGACAGGGGAACGGGAAACACCATATATTTT. Translated, it gives CASSAGDRGTGNTIYF.

This clone was seen a handful of times. The chain has TRBV7-9 and TRBJ1-1; TRBD1 aligns across 7 bases. Germline V gene sequence: CDR1 SEHNR, CDR2 FQNEAQ (reference sequence). CDR3 length: 16 residues. J gave up 0 bases and V 4 bases, and 8 bases lay outside the gene matches. CDR3 sequence reads: CASSYRGQIMNTEAFF. The CDR3 region has the DNA TGTGCCAGCAGCTACAGGGGACAGATCATGAACACTGAAGCTTTCTTT.